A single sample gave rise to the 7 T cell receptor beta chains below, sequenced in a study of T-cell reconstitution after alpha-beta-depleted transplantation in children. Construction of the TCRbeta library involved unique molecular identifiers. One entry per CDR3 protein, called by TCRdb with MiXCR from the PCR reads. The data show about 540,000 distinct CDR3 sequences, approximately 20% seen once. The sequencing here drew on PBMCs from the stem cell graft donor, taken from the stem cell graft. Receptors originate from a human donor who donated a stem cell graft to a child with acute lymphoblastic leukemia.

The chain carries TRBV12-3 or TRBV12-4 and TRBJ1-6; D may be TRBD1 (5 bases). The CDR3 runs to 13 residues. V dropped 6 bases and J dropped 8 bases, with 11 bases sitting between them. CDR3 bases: TGTGCCAGCAGGGACACTACCTATTCACCCCTCCACTTT. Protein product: CASRDTTYSPLHF.

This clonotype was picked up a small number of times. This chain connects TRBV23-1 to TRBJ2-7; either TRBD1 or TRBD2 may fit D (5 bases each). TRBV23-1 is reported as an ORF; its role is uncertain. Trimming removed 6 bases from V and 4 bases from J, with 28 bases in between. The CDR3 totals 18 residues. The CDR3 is CASSPSKASGRRFYEQYF. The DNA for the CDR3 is TGCGCCAGCAGCCCTAGTAAGGCGTCGGGACGAAGATTTTACGAGCAGTACTTC.

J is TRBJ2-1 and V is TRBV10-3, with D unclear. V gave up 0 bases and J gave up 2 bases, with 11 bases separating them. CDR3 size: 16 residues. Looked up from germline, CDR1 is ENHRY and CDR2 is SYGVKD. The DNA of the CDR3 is TGTGCCATCAGTGAGTCGTGGGTCCCCCCCTACAATGAGCAGTTCTTC. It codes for CAISESWVPPYNEQFF.

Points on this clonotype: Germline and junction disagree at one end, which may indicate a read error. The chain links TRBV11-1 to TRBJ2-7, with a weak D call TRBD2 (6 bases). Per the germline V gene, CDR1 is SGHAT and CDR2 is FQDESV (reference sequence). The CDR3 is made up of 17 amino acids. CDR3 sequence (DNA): TGTGCCAGCAGCCTGCCAAAGGGAGGCCTAAAATCCTACGACCAGTACTTC. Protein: CASSLPKGGLKSYDQYF.

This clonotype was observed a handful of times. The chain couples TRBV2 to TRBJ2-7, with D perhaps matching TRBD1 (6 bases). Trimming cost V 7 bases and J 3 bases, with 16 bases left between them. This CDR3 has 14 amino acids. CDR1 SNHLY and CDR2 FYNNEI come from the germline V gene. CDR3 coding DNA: TGTGCCAGCATTGAGGACAGTATACTCTACGAGCAGTACTTC. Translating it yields CASIEDSILYEQYF.

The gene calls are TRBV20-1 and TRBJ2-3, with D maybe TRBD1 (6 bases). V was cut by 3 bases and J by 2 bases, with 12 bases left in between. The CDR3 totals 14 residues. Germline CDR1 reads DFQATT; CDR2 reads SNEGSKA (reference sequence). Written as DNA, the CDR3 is TGCAGTGCTAGGACTATGGGACACACAGATACGCAGTATTTT. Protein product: CSARTMGHTDTQYF.

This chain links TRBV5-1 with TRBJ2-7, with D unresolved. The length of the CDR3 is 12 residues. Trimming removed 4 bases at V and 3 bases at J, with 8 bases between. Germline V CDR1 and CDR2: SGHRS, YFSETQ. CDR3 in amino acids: CASSPNNYEQYF. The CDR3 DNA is TGCGCCAGCAGCCCCAACAACTACGAGCAGTACTTC.